The present entry profiles one T cell receptor (beta chain) with its context. No antigen is known for it. These data originate in a study of shared clonotypes between healthy human individuals. Study in general: Ranging from 18 to 49 in age, donors were two women and a few men. Each donor contributed plates that comprised three CD4 naive, three CD4 memory, two CD8 naive and one CD8 memory. Whole-study results and caveats: Relative to their counterparts shared across all four donors, non-shared clonotypes exhibited diminished generation probabilities.

V lost 6 bases to trimming and J lost 0 bases, with 12 bases between them. The CDR3 sequence is 15 residues long. The V gene's germline CDR1 is MNHEY and CDR2 SVGAGI. Naive CD8 cells comprised CD45RO-negative, CCR7-positively selected cells, excluding terminally differentiated effector memory CD45RA+ cells. Source study methods: Junction-only sequences without quality scores were provided by ImmunoSEQ, so filtering was different. The assay was immunoSEQ multiplex PCR, and TCRdb's table has in-frame clones only and misses some. V and J calls and clone size are those listed in that table; D and trimming were worked out from the DNA. The table lists around 1,900,000 clones, 93% of them singletons.

The clonotype was recovered from a man between 18 and 29 years old in good health. Some clones in this sample may be carry-over from other donors' samples. This sequence joins TRBV6-5 and TRBJ1-5; D unclear. Sequencing used naive CD8+ T cells from PBMCs. In nucleotides, the CDR3 is TGTGCCAGCAGCCTTGGAGTAGCTAGCAATCAGCCCCAGCATTTT. It translates to CASSLGVASNQPQHF.